The T cell receptor beta chain described here comes from a study of cytomegalovirus exposure and HLA in healthy donors (dated by TCRdb to 2017 to 2019). Context from the whole study: In an earlier analysis of 550 to 750 of the donors, approximately 260 Gb of sequence data and 117 million unique TCR beta sequences from roughly 180 million T cells were reported. In addition to the first cohort of about 650 subjects, a separate validation cohort of 100 to 150 different subjects was used. Both class I and class II loci were covered by HLA typing, at four-digit resolution. About 280 gigabases of sequencing data and approximately 84 million unique TCR sequences were included in an early release covering about 620 HLA-typed donors. Of the roughly 390 genotyped donors, roughly 85% fell in the genetic ancestry cluster associated with self-reported Caucasian donors. A later genetic analysis took genome-wide SNP genotypes for 398 of the 666 donors and used that subset as a discovery cohort. Because of strong linkage in the cohort, four to six DR-DQ haplotypes were treated as single units for association and clustering. An earlier analysis of approximately 580 of the donors used high-throughput TCR beta sequencing to judge whether each TCR beta V gene segment behaved as functional or pseudogenic. Typing coverage differed by locus: A, B, C, DRB1 and DQB1 were typed in about 620-640 donors, DQA1 in about 510, DPA1 in some 610, and DPB1 in roughly 470. To study patterns of TCR occurrence, a later analysis re-analyzed previously published TCR beta repertoires from around 700 donors and added high-resolution HLA genotyping. Rather than using new phenotypic data, the later analysis identified candidate immune exposures from TCR beta sequences and from how often those sequences occurred across donors. To predict cytomegalovirus infection status, the study brought together high-throughput TCR immunosequencing, statistical association of individual TCRs with disease status, and machine learning. The study profiled the T cell repertoires of approximately 700 subjects by immunosequencing and related them to cytomegalovirus serostatus. All discovery cohort repertoires had been generated on a single sequencing platform. Donor age, sex, ethnicity and CMV serostatus were collected together with the repertoire data. Among about 400 genotyped donors of the cohort, an average of approximately 240,000 unique TCR beta nucleotide sequences was sequenced per donor, of which about 18% were non-productive. The study aimed to test whether cataloging public T cell receptors could reveal signatures of past pathogen exposure. The paper as a whole reports these results and caveats: Most TCR sequences were seen in very few donors, while some public TCRs were found in many individuals. In vitro tests confirmed that a few of the cytomegalovirus-associated TCR beta chains recognize cytomegalovirus antigens. A later analysis found that HLA-associated TCR beta chains were more clonally expanded and had lower generation probabilities than equally common non-associated chains. The classifier was reported to diagnose cytomegalovirus status with high specificity and sensitivity in both the original and validation cohorts. A further reported finding was that TCR beta sequences accurately predicted the HLA-A and HLA-B alleles for most subjects in the first cohort. Compared with the approximately 600-donor mean, donors in an Asian-associated ancestry cluster had fewer N-insertions in productive TCRs, according to a later genetic analysis. The study gave a list of 150 to 200 TCR beta chains associated with cytomegalovirus. Because HLA typing was missing for some donors at each locus, association tests included only the typed subset. The sequencing pipeline was judged likely to have produced a cluster of highly shared sequence variants as a technical artifact. Immune exposure information for the cohort was limited to CMV serostatus. Some IMGT-functional V segments, including TRBV6-2 and TRBV6-3, could not be told apart with the 87-base-pair reads, so those segments were excluded. According to a later analysis, TCR association rates differed among HLA loci, with DRB1 alleles showing the most associated TCRs and HLA-C alleles showing the fewest. This cohort had only TCR beta chains sequenced, and the lack of alpha or paired-chain data limited which features could be detected. Linkage disequilibrium might explain the correlated functional status among segregating V segments, but an unknown experimental factor could not be ruled out. Sequencing depth was assumed to be roughly uniform across donors in the presence/absence analyses, though that assumption may not hold. According to a later analysis, most CMV-associated TCR beta chains appeared to be HLA-restricted, and the HLA associations seemed to be driven largely by CMV exposure. A later genetic analysis associated a missense DCLRE1C variant with V-gene and J-gene trimming of TCR beta chains, and an independent cohort replicated the association. Assigning TCR associations to individual alleles was difficult when HLA alleles, especially DR and DQ, strongly co-occurred. According to a later analysis, parvovirus B19, influenza, CMV and Epstein-Barr virus appeared linked to several top co-occurrence clusters. The authors suggested that the approach could potentially be extended to other disease states and immunological phenotypes. Because counts were too low, roughly 17 rarely observed V segments, including chromosome 9 orphons, were left out of the earlier analysis of 500 to 650 of the donors. Broadly in line with IMGT annotations, most TCR beta V segments showed up in productive rearrangements about 87% or about 30% of the time in an earlier analysis of some 590 of the donors. A later analysis associated 16,951 TCR beta sequences with specific HLA alleles at a false discovery rate of 0.05.

About this clone itself: Its antigen remains unidentified. No much larger clonotype is one base removed from it; base qualities were not supplied.

The CDR3 sequence holds 13 residues, the cysteine and phenylalanine included. CDR3 DNA only is kept here, 39 bases in frame from base 1. The CDR1 and CDR2 encoded by the germline V gene are MDHEN and SYDVKM. The junction carries 10 bases between V and J, which are trimmed by 5 bases and 3 bases respectively. The cohort was made up of approximately 670 healthy bone marrow donors. Cohort members were all nominally healthy when sampled, although unrecorded immune exposures were likely present. The donor tested CMV seronegative, placing the donor among the 350 to 400 seronegative members of the cohort. Each donor provided a peripheral blood sample, and peripheral blood mononuclear cells were used for TCR beta sequencing. The Qiagen DNeasy Blood Extraction Kit was used to extract genomic DNA from the blood cell samples. Libraries were made using the immunoSEQ multiplex PCR assay. The multiplex PCR relied on a mix of 60 forward primers for TCR Vbeta segments and 13 reverse primers for TCR Jbeta segments. The CDR3 region of rearranged TCR beta genes was amplified from genomic DNA by a multiplex PCR assay. Amplified TCR beta libraries were sequenced as 87-base-pair reads on the Illumina HiSeq System. On the study's bioinformatics: A later analysis tallied roughly 80 million unique TCR beta chains across the 666 repertoires, and roughly 11 million of those chains were shared by two or more donors. To remove PCR and sequencing errors, raw reads were error-corrected and collapsed into unique sequences using a nearest-neighbor algorithm that merged closely related sequences. To assign V, D and J gene segments, CDR3 sequences were aligned to IMGT reference sequences. For a sequence to be retained, at least a six-nucleotide match to both a V gene segment and a J gene segment was required. A rearrangement was called productive if the CDR3 had no stop codons and remained in frame with V and J, and every other rearrangement was called non-productive. CDR3 was defined by IMGT convention, running from the second conserved V-encoded cysteine to the conserved J-encoded phenylalanine. In an earlier analysis of approximately 590 of the donors, sequences lacking an unambiguous match to a single V gene segment were excluded. An earlier analysis of 587 of the donors called V segments functional above 56.7% productive rearrangements and segregating when the between-donor standard deviation exceeded 5%. A statistical classification framework was built for diagnosing cytomegalovirus status from the catalog of TCR beta chain sequences. In a later analysis, V and J genes were assigned by comparing TCR nucleotide sequences against IMGT/GENE-DB human TR gene sequences. The TCRdist pipeline was used in a later analysis to assign CDR3 sequences and most-parsimonious VDJ recombination scenarios. A later analysis defined each TCR beta chain by its CDR3 amino acid sequence plus V-gene family, and excluded reads lacking a unique V-gene family. As a way to deal with suspected cross-contamination and a sequencing artifact, a later analysis dropped under 600 nucleotide sequences that were highly shared and had low generation probability. In a later analysis, a clonal expansion index for each public chain was calculated from normalized within-repertoire ranks of inferred template counts. In a later analysis, generation probabilities were computed with a VDJ recombination model fitted to out-of-frame rearrangements, and the resulting probabilities were checked against IGoR. In a later analysis, hypergeometric tests were used to score TCR-TCR, TCR-HLA and TCR-CMV co-occurrence, with a repertoire-size bias correction applied to TCR pairs. False discovery rates were estimated in a later analysis by permuting HLA or CMV assignments 20 times. In a later analysis, co-occurring TCRs were grouped with DBSCAN, and TCRdist sequence similarity was added when clustering was performed within HLA-allele-positive subsets. Repertoires with fewer than 30,000 or more than 120,000 public chains were left out of co-occurrence clustering, as were about 5 repertoires with anomalous nucleotide sharing. The source is immuneACCESS, and TCRdb retained only in-frame sequences with V and J called. Part of the clones is not carried over; for the studies checked, unresolved V genes explain less than half of this, and the remainder is unexplained. V and J calls and clone size are given by that table; D and trimming were obtained from the DNA. For this sample there are 62,000 or so clones; about 89% appear just once. The top ten hold about 1.5% of the sample.

The V and J genes are TRBV28 and TRBJ1-1; TRBD1 is a possible D gene, resting on 5 matching bases. The sample was PBMCs. The clonotype comes from a man aged 18 to 29 in good health and CMV-seronegative. Here the CDR3 is given as CASSPAGDTEAFF. Here is the DNA: TGTGCCAGCAGTCCCGCGGGGGACACTGAAGCTTTCTTT.